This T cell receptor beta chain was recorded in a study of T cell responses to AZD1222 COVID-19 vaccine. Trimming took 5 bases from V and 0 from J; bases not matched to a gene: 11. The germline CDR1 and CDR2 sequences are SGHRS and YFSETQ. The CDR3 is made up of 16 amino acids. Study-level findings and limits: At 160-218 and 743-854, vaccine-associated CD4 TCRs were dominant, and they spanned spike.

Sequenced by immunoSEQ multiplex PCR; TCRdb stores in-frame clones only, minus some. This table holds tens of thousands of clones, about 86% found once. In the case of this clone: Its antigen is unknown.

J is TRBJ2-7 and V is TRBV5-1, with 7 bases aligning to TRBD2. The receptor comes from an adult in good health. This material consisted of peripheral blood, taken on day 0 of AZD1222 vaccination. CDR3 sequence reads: CASRPLGTTTSYEQYF. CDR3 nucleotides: TGCGCCAGCAGACCCCTCGGGACTACTACCTCCTACGAGCAGTACTTC.